This entry is about one T cell receptor beta chain. Its antigen is unknown. There are no base qualities to consult, and no much larger clone falls within one base. The record originates from a study of CD8 T cells in Susac syndrome (dated by TCRdb to 2018 to 2020). Concerning the study at large: Repertoire sequencing was used to test whether CD8+ T cell activation and differentiation in Susac syndrome was antigen driven.

The cysteine opens and the phenylalanine closes a CDR3 of 16 amino acids. The DNA shown is the 48-base CDR3, in frame from base 1. Trimming at the junction amounts to 0 bases on V and 4 bases on J, and the germline ends lie 13 bases apart. In the germline V gene, CDR1 corresponds to LGHNA and CDR2 to YSLEER. RNA was extracted using the RNeasy kit, and roughly 0.5 to 1 ug of the RNA was reverse transcribed with random hexamers. TCR beta CDR3 regions were amplified with the immunoSEQ multiplex PCR assay covering 54 Vbeta and 13 Jbeta segments. PCR amplification bias was corrected by using a synthetic template baseline for primer optimization and computational correction. The paper's data handling went like this. Only productive sequences were kept, with reads annotated to V, D and J genes according to IMGT and analyzed in immunoSEQ Analyzer. Clonality was calculated as one minus the Shannon entropy normalized by log2 of the number of productive unique sequences. For each patient and control, public and private clones were evaluated among the 100 most prevalent clones. Clones were defined as Susac-specific when absent from the healthy and MS cohorts, from approximately 1,100 published viral clones and from other ImmuneACCESS disease sequences. The public sequencing data were trimmed at Q25 with fastp and processed into clonotypes with MiXCR by TCRdb, which kept only in-frame beta chains. Duplicate CDR3 protein sequences are folded into a single record with the most common DNA and genes. The V and J calls, along with clone size, are taken from TCRdb and not from the paper's own processing. The sample table shows approximately 120,000 distinct CDR3 sequences, and around 94% are seen once. The leading ten clones occupy over 0.07% of the sample.

Peripheral blood CD8+ and CD4+ T cells from healthy donors, Susac syndrome patients and multiple sclerosis patients were profiled using high-throughput TCR beta sequencing. Healthy donors were age- and sex-matched controls. Bulk CD8+ and CD4+ T cells were purified magnetically by negative isolation, whereas CD8+ TEMRA cells were enriched by FACS. Blood was drawn into EDTA tubes, processed within 24 hours, and PBMCs were isolated by density gradient centrifugation. PBMCs destined for TCR sequencing were cryopreserved in liquid nitrogen and later thawed in a 37 °C water bath. The sorted or isolated CD4+, CD8+ and CD8+ TEMRA cells reached a purity of at least 90%. Overall study results and their limits: The study acknowledged that relatively few individuals were included in the TCR sequencing and HLA analysis.

The receptor's source is a human donor in good health. The chain is assembled from TRBV4-3 and TRBJ1-5, with the identity of the D gene unclear. Sequencing used CD4+ T cells from PBMCs. This receptor has the CDR3 CASSQDKVTKNQPQHF. The nucleotide sequence is TGCGCCAGCAGCCAAGATAAGGTCACGAAGAATCAGCCCCAGCATTTT.